Each of the 4 T cell receptor beta chains below was sequenced from the same sample in a study of molecular identifiers for immune sequencing clone quantification (dated by TCRdb to 2016 to 2019). Library creation used PCR. Sequencing was performed on a NextSeq 500. TCRdb handled the public reads itself, with Q25 trimming in fastp and clone calling in MiXCR, and kept productive beta chains. When rows share a CDR3 protein, they turn into one entry using the most common DNA and genes. Present in this sample are around 470,000 distinct CDR3 sequences, about a quarter of which were seen just once. The ten largest make up roughly 0.79% of the sample. Material: naive CD8+ T cells from blood, with Jurkat cell RNA spiked in. In light of the paper, this sample's cell subset or site label describes: FACS-sorted CD8+CD4-CCR7+CD45RA+ naive T cells. These receptors all stem from a human donor in good health. Some libraries in this study had Jurkat cell RNA spiked in.

This clonotype was seen only a few times. V and J are TRBV6-5 and TRBJ2-5, with D perhaps matching TRBD2 (6 bases). CDR3 length equals 12 residues. The germline CDR1 and CDR2 sequences are MNHEY and SVGAGI. V was pared by 6 bases and J by 5 bases, with 10 bases between. CDR3 in DNA: TGTGCCAGCAGGGAGGGCCTGGAGACCCAGTACTTC. Protein sequence: CASREGLETQYF.

The chain uses TRBV7-9 and TRBJ2-7; TRBD1 matches 7 bases. This CDR3 is 14 amino acids long. Germline V gene data show CDR1 as SEHNR and CDR2 as FQNEAQ (reference sequence). Losses at the gene ends were 5 bases for V and 5 bases for J; bases not matched to a gene: 9. Here the CDR3 reads CASSDYRGPDEQYF. In DNA, the CDR3 is TGTGCCAGCAGCGATTACAGGGGTCCCGACGAGCAGTACTTC.

This clonotype was detected once. A much larger clonotype is one base distant, so this may be a read error. This chain connects TRBV27 to TRBJ1-5; no firm D call. Trimming took 5 bases from V and 6 from J, leaving 8 bases between them. CDR1 MNHEY and CDR2 SMNVEV come from the germline V gene (reference sequence). This CDR3 comprises 12 residues. The chain's CDR3 is CASSAHTQPQHF. In DNA, the CDR3 is TGTGCCAGCAGTGCCCACACTCAGCCCCAGCATTTT.

The chain carries TRBV6-1 and TRBJ1-1, with D uncertain. Trimming pared 0 bases from V and 1 base from J, leaving 12 bases between. The germline V gene encodes CDR1 MNHNS and CDR2 SASEGT. The CDR3 covers 16 residues. CDR3: CASSEAWRAGNTEAFF. The DNA of the CDR3 is TGTGCCAGCAGTGAAGCGTGGAGAGCCGGGAACACTGAAGCTTTCTTT.